The 7 T cell receptor beta chains reported below all come from one sample, sequenced in a study of cytomegalovirus exposure and HLA in healthy donors. Amplification used 60 Vbeta primers and 13 Jbeta primers. Profiled with immunoSEQ multiplex PCR; TCRdb holds only in-frame clones, not every one. The sample carries roughly 190,000 clones, over 75% recorded once. The sample was PBMCs. These receptors all come from a woman between 45 and 60 years old in good health and CMV-seropositive.

J is TRBJ1-5 and V is TRBV7-8, with D possibly TRBD1 on 5 matching bases. Germline CDR1 and CDR2: SGHVS and FQNEAQ. The V end lost 2 bases, the J end lost 6 bases, and 11 bases lay between the germline ends. There are 14 residues in the CDR3. Written as DNA, the CDR3 is TGTGCCAGCAGCTTAATGGGGCTCGGTCAGCCCCAGCATTTT. This encodes CASSLMGLGQPQHF.

This clone has more than one count but fewer than ten. The gene calls are TRBV6-1 and TRBJ2-2; TRBD2 agrees at 11 bases. Germline loops: CDR1 MNHNS, CDR2 SASEGT. After removal of 4 bases from V and 5 bases from J, the junction contained 9 bases not matched to a gene. This CDR3 has 17 amino acids. In DNA form, the CDR3 reads TGTGCCAGCAGTGGAGACGATAGCGGGGGGGATACCGGGGAGCTGTTTTTT. Amino acid sequence: CASSGDDSGGDTGELFF.

The CDR3 spells CSYGQEDTQYF. In nucleotides, the CDR3 is TGCAGCTACGGACAAGAAGATACGCAGTATTTT. The V call is TRBV29-1, the J call TRBJ2-3; perhaps TRBD1 as D (5 bases). Germline V lookup: CDR1 SQVTM, CDR2 ANQGSEA. Trimming shortened V by 8 bases and J by 5 bases, and 11 bases separated the two germline ends. This CDR3 has 11 amino acids.

This clone was counted a single time. This chain connects TRBV7-6 to TRBJ2-7; D possibly corresponds to TRBD2 (6 bases). The CDR3 loop spans 14 amino acids. The V gene's germline CDR1 is SGHVS and CDR2 FNYEAQ. Trimming left V 5 bases short and J 2 bases short, with 13 bases between. The CDR3: CASSVSGAAYEQYF. The CDR3 region has the DNA TGTGCCAGCAGCGTTAGCGGAGCAGCCTACGAGCAGTACTTC. The entire variable domain, with the rest obtained from reference TRBV7-6 and TRBJ2-7, is as follows: GAGVSQSPRYKVTKRGQDVALRCDPISGHVSLYWYRQALGQGPEFLTYFNYEAQQDKSGLPNDRFSAERPEGSISTLTIQRTEQRDSAMYRCASSVSGAAYEQYFGPGTRLTVT.

This clone was detected once. The chain combines TRBV21-1 with TRBJ2-3; TRBD2, the table's D call, was not compared with the DNA. TRBV21-1 is deemed a pseudogene. This CDR3 region has 16 residues. The CDR3 spells CASSKEASGGGDTQYF. CDR3 bases: TGTGCCAGCAGCAAAGAGGCTAGCGGGGGAGGGGATACGCAGTATTTT.

The chain carries TRBV7-3 and TRBJ1-1, with 8 bases matching TRBD1. There are 16 residues in the CDR3. CDR1 and CDR2 from the germline V gene are SGHTA and FQGTGA. Trimming removed 5 bases from V and 0 bases from J; junction bases left unmatched: 8. The chain's CDR3 is CASSRDRRFLNTEAFF. Written as DNA, the CDR3 is TGTGCCAGCAGCCGGGACAGGCGGTTTCTGAACACTGAAGCTTTCTTT.

The chain links TRBV19 to TRBJ1-5, with TRBD1 identical over 9 bases. Germline lookup yields CDR1 LNHDA and CDR2 SQIVND (reference sequence). The CDR3 is 15 amino acids. Trimming at V came to 4 bases and at J to 4 bases, leaving 5 bases not matched to a gene. CDR3 amino acids: CASSTPDRGNQPQHF. In nucleotides, the CDR3 is TGTGCCAGTAGTACCCCGGACAGGGGAAATCAGCCCCAGCATTTT.